Listed here is a single TCR beta chain. This sample was included in a study of T cells in localized non-small cell lung cancer. Here immunoSEQ multiplex PCR was the method, and the copy in TCRdb shows in-frame clones only, minus some. This table holds approximately 37,000 clones, roughly 86% found once. Sequences were derived from peripheral blood, sampled before any cancer treatment. This TCR was recovered from a man between 18 and 49 years old with stage I lung adenocarcinoma.

Here the CDR3 DNA reads TGTGCCAGCAGCCCTCGGGTCGGGTCCTATAATTCACCCCTCCACTTT. Translated: CASSPRVGSYNSPLHF. The rearrangement links TRBV4-2 to TRBJ1-6; D is ambiguous. The V gene lost 4 bases and the J gene lost 1 base, with 11 bases spanning the gap. The CDR3 contains 16 residues. Germline V gene lookup returns CDR1 LGHNA and CDR2 YNFKEQ.